The entry below gives a single TCR beta chain sequence along with its context. The same CDR3 also results from other DNA sequences found in this sample. Clones were read by immunoSEQ multiplex PCR, and TCRdb kept only the in-frame ones, dropping some. This sample has some 100,000 clones, with over 75% found just once. This sample was included in a study of blood T cell repertoires in COVID-19. Study context: T cells, B-cell-depleted T cells, or PBMCs provided the cDNA or gDNA that served as material.

Sample: peripheral blood. The sequence was obtained from a human donor in a cohort sampled during active COVID-19.

The CDR3 nucleotides are TGTGCCAGCAGCGGACAGGGTTCTGGAAACACCATATATTTT. Translated, it gives CASSGQGSGNTIYF. This sequence joins TRBV5-6 and TRBJ1-3; 8 bases are a match to TRBD1. Trimming cost V 4 bases and J 1 base; bases outside gene matches: 1. Germline V gene sequence: CDR1 SGHDT, CDR2 YYEEEE. The CDR3 is made up of 14 amino acids.